This section outlines one T cell receptor beta chain sequence together with its context. The CDR3 covers 14 residues. After removal of 5 bases from V and 4 bases from J, the junction contained 8 bases not matched to a gene. CDR1 is GTSNPN and CDR2 is SVGIG in the germline V gene (reference sequence). The data were taken from a study of blood T cell repertoires in COVID-19. Study-level background: COVID-19 samples collected from the United States, Italy and Spain covered acute and convalescent phases.

Profiled with immunoSEQ multiplex PCR; TCRdb holds only in-frame clones, not every one. The table has more than 200,000 clones, approximately 90% seen once. The V gene is TRBV30, the J gene TRBJ2-1, with 7 bases fitting TRBD2. Sequencing used peripheral blood. The clonotype comes from a man in his forties or fifties with COVID-19, enrolled during active disease. CDR3 residues: CAWYRGRAYNEQFF. CDR3 DNA: TGTGCCTGGTACCGCGGGAGAGCGTACAATGAGCAGTTCTTC.